The clone carrying this T cell receptor (beta chain) was recorded a few times. What it recognizes is unknown. Only in-frame clones appear in the TCRdb table, and some are missing; sequencing was by immunoSEQ multiplex PCR. The sample consists of approximately 57,000 clones, roughly four fifths of them appearing once. This specimen belongs to a study of radiotherapy plus CTLA-4 blockade in lung cancer. Study at large: With around 30% of patients having disease control, objective responses were seen in about 19%.

Broader study findings: TCR clones of tumor origin grew in blood after radiotherapy plus ipilimumab.

CDR1 MGHRA and CDR2 YSYEKL come from the germline V gene. V was shortened by 4 bases and J by 2 bases, with 12 bases between the two germline ends. The CDR3 runs to 14 residues. J is TRBJ2-7 and V is TRBV4-1; D possibly corresponds to TRBD1 (6 bases). The clonotype comes from a human donor with non-small cell lung cancer whose response to radiotherapy plus ipilimumab could not be evaluated. The input for sequencing was peripheral blood, taken from a patient treated with radiotherapy plus ipilimumab. CDR3 DNA sequence: TGCGCCAGCAGCCGGATCCGGGACACCTACGAGCAGTACTTC. Translating it yields CASSRIRDTYEQYF.